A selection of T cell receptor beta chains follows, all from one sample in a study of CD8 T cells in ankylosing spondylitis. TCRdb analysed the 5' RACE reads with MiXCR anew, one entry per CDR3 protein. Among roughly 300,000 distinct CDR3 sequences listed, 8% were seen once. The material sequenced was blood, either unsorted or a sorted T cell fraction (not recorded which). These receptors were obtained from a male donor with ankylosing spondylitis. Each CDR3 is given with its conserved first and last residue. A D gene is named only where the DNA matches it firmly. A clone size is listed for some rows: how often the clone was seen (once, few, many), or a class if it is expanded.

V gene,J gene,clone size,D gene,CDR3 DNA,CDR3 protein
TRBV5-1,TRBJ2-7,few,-,TGCGCCAGCAGGGAGACGGGGGGCGCCTACGAGCAGTACTTC,CASRETGGAYEQYF
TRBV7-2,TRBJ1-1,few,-,TGTGCCAGCAGCACCTTGGGGGGGGACACTGAAGCTTTCTTT,CASSTLGGDTEAFF
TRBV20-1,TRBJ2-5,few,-,TGCAGTGCTAGAAGTCCCCCCAAGACCCAGTACTTC,CSARSPPKTQYF
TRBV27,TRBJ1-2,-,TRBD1,TGTGCCAGCAGTACAAGGGGGCTTGGCTATGGCTACACCTTC,CASSTRGLGYGYTF
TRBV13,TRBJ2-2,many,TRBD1,TGTGCCAGCAGCTCAATCCGGGACAGGGTATCCACCGGGGAGCTGTTTTTT,CASSSIRDRVSTGELFF
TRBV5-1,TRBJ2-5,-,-,TGCGCCAGCAGCTTGGATCATGAGACCCAGTACTTC,CASSLDHETQYF
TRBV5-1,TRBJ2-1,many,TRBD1,TGCGCCAGCAGCTCAAACCCGGGACAGGGGGACAATGAGCAGTTCTTC,CASSSNPGQGDNEQFF
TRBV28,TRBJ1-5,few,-,TGTGCCAGCAGTAGACGTCAGGGAAAGAATGGCAATCAGCCCCAGCATTTT,CASSRRQGKNGNQPQHF
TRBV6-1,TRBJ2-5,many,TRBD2,TGTGCCAGTCATACTGGGGGAGGGCCCTTTATGACCCAGTACTTC,CASHTGGGPFMTQYF
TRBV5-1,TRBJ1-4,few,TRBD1,TGCGCCAGCAGCTTGGCTCCAGGGGGCGATGAAAAACTGTTTTTT,CASSLAPGGDEKLFF
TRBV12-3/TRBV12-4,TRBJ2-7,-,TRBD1,TGTGCCAGCAGTAACCGCGACAGGGACAATTCCTACGAGCAGTACTTC,CASSNRDRDNSYEQYF
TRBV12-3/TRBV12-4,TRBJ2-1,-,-,TGTGCCAGCAGTCCCCTATTAGGTTATAGGCAGTTCTTC,CASSPLLGYRQFF
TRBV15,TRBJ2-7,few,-,TGTGCCACCAGCAGAGGTCACGGATCCTACGAGCAGTACTTC,CATSRGHGSYEQYF
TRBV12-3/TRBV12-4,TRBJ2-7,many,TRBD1,TGTGCCAGCAGTTCCCTCACCGGGACAGCCTACGAGCAGTACTTC,CASSSLTGTAYEQYF
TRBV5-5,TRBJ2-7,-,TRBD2,TGTGCCAGCAGCCCCGGACTAGCGGACTTCTACGAGCAGTACTTC,CASSPGLADFYEQYF
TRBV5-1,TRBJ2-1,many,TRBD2,TGCGCCAGCAGCTCCCAGCGGGGGGACTACAATGAGCAGTTCTTC,CASSSQRGDYNEQFF
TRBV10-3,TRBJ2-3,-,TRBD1,TGTGCCATCAGAGCCTATACAGGGGGCAATACGCAGTATTTT,CAIRAYTGGNTQYF
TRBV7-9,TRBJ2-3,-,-,TGTGCCAGCAGCCCCCCCAGCCAGGGCACAGATACGCAGTATTTT,CASSPPSQGTDTQYF
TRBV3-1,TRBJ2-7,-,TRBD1,TGTGCCAGCAGACCTGGGACAGGGACTACCTACGAGCAGTACTTC,CASRPGTGTTYEQYF
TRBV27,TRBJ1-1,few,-,TGTGCCAGCAGCGGAGGGACACTGGTTACTGAAGCTTTCTTT,CASSGGTLVTEAFF
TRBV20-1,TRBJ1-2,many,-,TGCAGTGCTGGTGGGGGGTCGGCTGTCGATGGCTACACCTTC,CSAGGGSAVDGYTF